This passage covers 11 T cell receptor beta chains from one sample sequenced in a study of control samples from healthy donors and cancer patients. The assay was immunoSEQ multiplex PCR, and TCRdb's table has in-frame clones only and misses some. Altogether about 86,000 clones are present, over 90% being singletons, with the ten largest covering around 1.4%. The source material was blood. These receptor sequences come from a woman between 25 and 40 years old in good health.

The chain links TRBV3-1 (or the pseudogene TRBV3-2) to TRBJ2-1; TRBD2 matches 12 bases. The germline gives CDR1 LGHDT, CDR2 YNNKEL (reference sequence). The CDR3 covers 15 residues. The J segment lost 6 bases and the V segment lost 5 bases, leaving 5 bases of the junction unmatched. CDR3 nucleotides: TGTGCCAGCAGCGGACGGACTAGCGGGGTCAATGAGCAGTTCTTC. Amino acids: CASSGRTSGVNEQFF.

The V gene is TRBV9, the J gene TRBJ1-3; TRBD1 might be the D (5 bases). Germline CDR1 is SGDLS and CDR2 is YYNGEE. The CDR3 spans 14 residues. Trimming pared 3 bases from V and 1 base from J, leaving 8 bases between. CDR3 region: CASSEGRSGNTIYF. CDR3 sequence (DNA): TGTGCCAGCAGCGAGGGGCGTTCTGGAAACACCATATATTTT.

The CDR3 spells CASRGLSNQPQHF. CDR3 nucleotide sequence: TGTGCCAGCAGAGGCCTTAGCAATCAGCCCCAGCATTTT. The rearrangement links TRBV2 to TRBJ1-5; no definite D call. CDR1 and CDR2 (germline): SNHLY, FYNNEI. Trimming cost V 6 bases and J 0 bases, with 6 bases left between them. The CDR3 length is 13 residues.

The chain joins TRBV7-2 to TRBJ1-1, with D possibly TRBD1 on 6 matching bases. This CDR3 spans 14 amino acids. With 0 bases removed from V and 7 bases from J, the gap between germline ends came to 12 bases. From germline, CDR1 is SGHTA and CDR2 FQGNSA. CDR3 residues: CASSLAHRESEAFF. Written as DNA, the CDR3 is TGTGCCAGCAGCTTAGCTCACAGGGAGAGTGAAGCTTTCTTT.

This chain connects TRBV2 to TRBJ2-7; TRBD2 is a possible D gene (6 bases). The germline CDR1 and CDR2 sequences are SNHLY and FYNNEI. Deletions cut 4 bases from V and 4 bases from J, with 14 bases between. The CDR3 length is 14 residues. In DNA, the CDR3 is TGTGCCAGCAGTGTGGCTAGCGAGACTTACGAGCAGTACTTC. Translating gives CASSVASETYEQYF.

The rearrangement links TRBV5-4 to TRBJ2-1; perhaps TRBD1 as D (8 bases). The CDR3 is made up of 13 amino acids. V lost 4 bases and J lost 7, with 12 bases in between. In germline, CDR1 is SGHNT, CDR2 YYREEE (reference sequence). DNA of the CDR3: TGTGCCAGCAGCGTACAGGGGGGGAATGAGCAGTTCTTC. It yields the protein CASSVQGGNEQFF. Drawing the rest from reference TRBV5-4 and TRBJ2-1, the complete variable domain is ETGVTQSPTHLIKTRGQQVTLRCSSQSGHNTVSWYQQALGQGPQFIFQYYREEENGRGNFPPRFSGLQFPNYSSELNVNALELDDSALYLCASSVQGGNEQFFGPGTRLTVL.

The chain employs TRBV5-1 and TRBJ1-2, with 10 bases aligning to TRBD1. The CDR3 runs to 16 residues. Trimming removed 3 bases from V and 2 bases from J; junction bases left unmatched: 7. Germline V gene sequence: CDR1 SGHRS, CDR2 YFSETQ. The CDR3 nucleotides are TGCGCCAGCAGCTCGCCTCGGGACAGGGGAAACTATGGCTACACCTTC. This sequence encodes CASSSPRDRGNYGYTF.

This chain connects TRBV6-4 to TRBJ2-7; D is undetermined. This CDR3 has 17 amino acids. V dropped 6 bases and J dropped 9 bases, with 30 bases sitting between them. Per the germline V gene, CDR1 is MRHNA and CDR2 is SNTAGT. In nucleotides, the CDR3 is TGTGCCAGCAGCCGTCCAGCGTCTTCAGACTCAACACGGTGGCAGTACTTC. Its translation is CASSRPASSDSTRWQYF.

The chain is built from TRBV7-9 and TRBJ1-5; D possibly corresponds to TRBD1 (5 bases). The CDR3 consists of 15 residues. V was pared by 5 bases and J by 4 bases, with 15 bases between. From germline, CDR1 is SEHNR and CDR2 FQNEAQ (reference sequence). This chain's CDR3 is CASSRDGKKNQPQHF. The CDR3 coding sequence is TGTGCCAGCAGCAGGGACGGTAAAAAAAATCAGCCCCAGCATTTT.

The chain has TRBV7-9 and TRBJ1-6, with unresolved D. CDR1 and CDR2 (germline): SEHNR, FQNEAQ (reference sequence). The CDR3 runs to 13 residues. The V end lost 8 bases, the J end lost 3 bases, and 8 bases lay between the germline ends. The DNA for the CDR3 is TGTGCCAGCGAGGACGGCTATAATTCACCCCTCCACTTT. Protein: CASEDGYNSPLHF.

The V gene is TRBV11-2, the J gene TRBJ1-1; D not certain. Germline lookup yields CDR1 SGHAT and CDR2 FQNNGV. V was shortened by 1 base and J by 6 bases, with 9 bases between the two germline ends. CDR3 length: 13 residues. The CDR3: CASSLAAVAEAFF. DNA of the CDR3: TGTGCCAGCAGCTTAGCGGCTGTGGCTGAAGCTTTCTTT.